Listed here is a single TCR beta chain. Its antigen is unknown. Germline V gene sequence: CDR1 SQVTM, CDR2 ANQGSEA. V was clipped by 6 bases and J by 1 base, with 16 bases between them. The CDR3 consists of 15 residues. The data were taken from a study of cytomegalovirus exposure and HLA in healthy donors. At the level of the study: The same platform was used for the 100 to 150 validation repertoires and the roughly 730 first-cohort repertoires, a later analysis reported.

Findings and caveats of the study: First-cohort TCR clusters were later found to tend to co-occur in the roughly 130 validation repertoires. Investigators reported 150 to 200 TCR beta chains as tied to cytomegalovirus. Across donors, most TCRs were seen rarely, yet some public ones were widespread.

Data came from immunoSEQ multiplex PCR; TCRdb stores just in-frame clones and leaves some out. The sample gives over 90,000 clones, around 96% of which show up once; 0.89% is in the top ten. The source material was PBMCs. The chain employs TRBV29-1 and TRBJ2-1, with D perhaps matching TRBD2 (5 bases). The sequence came from a woman between 18 and 30 years old in good health and CMV-seronegative. The CDR3 loop reads CSVGGSPGSYNEQFF. As DNA, the CDR3 is TGCAGCGTAGGTGGAAGCCCGGGGTCCTACAATGAGCAGTTCTTC.